A selection of T cell receptor beta chains follows, all from one sample in a study of blood T cell repertoires in COVID-19. The protocol was immunoSEQ multiplex PCR, while the TCRdb copy is restricted to in-frame clones and leaves out a portion. The profile shows about 64,000 clones, about 90% of them singletons. The sample consisted of peripheral blood. Source of these receptors: an older woman with COVID-19, enrolled during active disease. CDR3s include the opening cysteine and the closing phenylalanine or tryptophan. The order of the fields is J gene, D gene, V gene, clone size, CDR3 DNA, CDR3 protein. A D gene is named only where the DNA matches it firmly. Rows may omit the clone size; those that give it use once, few, many or a size class.

J gene: TRBJ1-2; D gene: NA; V gene: TRBV5-3; clone size: NA; CDR3 DNA: TGTGCCAGAAGCTTGGGAGAGGGCTACACCTTC; CDR3 protein: CARSLGEGYTF
J gene: TRBJ2-2; D gene: NA; V gene: TRBV11-3; clone size: NA; CDR3 DNA: TGTGCCAGCAGCTCTTGGACAGATTCCATCGGGGAGCTGTTTTTT; CDR3 protein: CASSSWTDSIGELFF
J gene: TRBJ2-1; D gene: NA; V gene: TRBV4-3; clone size: NA; CDR3 DNA: TGCGCCAGCAGCCAAGAACGGGATCGCTCCTACAATGAGCAGTTCTTC; CDR3 protein: CASSQERDRSYNEQFF
J gene: TRBJ2-1; D gene: NA; V gene: TRBV7-2; clone size: NA; CDR3 DNA: TGTGCCAGCAGCCCGCCCGCCGGGGTGGGATACAATGAGCAGTTCTTC; CDR3 protein: CASSPPAGVGYNEQFF
J gene: TRBJ1-5; D gene: NA; V gene: TRBV28; clone size: NA; CDR3 DNA: TGTGCCAGCATGAGTCGTTCGTTCCGGAATCAGCCCCAGCATTTT; CDR3 protein: CASMSRSFRNQPQHF
J gene: TRBJ1-1; D gene: TRBD1; V gene: TRBV12-3/TRBV12-4; clone size: NA; CDR3 DNA: TGTGCCAGCAGTTTTATAGGGACAGAGGAAGCTTTCTTT; CDR3 protein: CASSFIGTEEAFF
J gene: TRBJ1-3; D gene: NA; V gene: TRBV20-1; clone size: once; CDR3 DNA: TGCAGTGCTAGTTCAGGGCCTGGAAACACCATATATTTT; CDR3 protein: CSASSGPGNTIYF
J gene: TRBJ2-7; D gene: TRBD2; V gene: TRBV18; clone size: once; CDR3 DNA: TGTGCCAGCTCACAAGGGACTAGCGGGAGTATGGAGCAGTACTTC; CDR3 protein: CASSQGTSGSMEQYF
J gene: TRBJ1-1; D gene: NA; V gene: TRBV6-2/TRBV6-3; clone size: NA; CDR3 DNA: TGTGCCAGCAGTTACGGCGGGGGGAACACTGAAGCTTTCTTT; CDR3 protein: CASSYGGGNTEAFF
J gene: TRBJ1-1; D gene: NA; V gene: TRBV4-3; clone size: once; CDR3 DNA: TGCGCCAGCAGCCAAGATCGGTCCCATAGCACTGAAGCTTTCTTT; CDR3 protein: CASSQDRSHSTEAFF
J gene: TRBJ2-1; D gene: TRBD1; V gene: TRBV25-1; clone size: NA; CDR3 DNA: TGTGCCAGCAGTGATCCCAACAGGGGACCCTACAATGAGCAGTTCTTC; CDR3 protein: CASSDPNRGPYNEQFF
J gene: TRBJ1-5; D gene: TRBD1; V gene: TRBV19; clone size: NA; CDR3 DNA: TGTGCCAGTAGTAGACTTGACAGGGAGGATCAGCCCCAGCATTTT; CDR3 protein: CASSRLDREDQPQHF
J gene: TRBJ2-7; D gene: NA; V gene: TRBV6-5; clone size: once; CDR3 DNA: TGTGCCAGCAGCTACGACAGTTCGACCCACTACGAGCAGTACTTC; CDR3 protein: CASSYDSSTHYEQYF
J gene: TRBJ1-2; D gene: NA; V gene: TRBV5-1; clone size: NA; CDR3 DNA: TGCGCCAGCAGCCCCTTTGGGGGGGGGCATGGCTACACCTTC; CDR3 protein: CASSPFGGGHGYTF
J gene: TRBJ2-7; D gene: NA; V gene: TRBV11-2; clone size: NA; CDR3 DNA: TGTGCCAGCAGCCCCCCGGCTAGCTCCTACGAGCAGTACTTC; CDR3 protein: CASSPPASSYEQYF